The 24 T cell receptor beta chains listed next were all sequenced from one sample in a study of OX40 agonist ivuxolimab in advanced cancers. Here immunoSEQ multiplex PCR was the method, and the copy in TCRdb shows in-frame clones only, minus some. The table records more than 70,000 clones, approximately 86% of them present only once. The material sequenced was CD4+ or CD8+ T cells sorted from blood, taken in a trial of the OX40 agonist ivuxolimab. The receptors were gathered from an adult with an advanced solid tumor such as melanoma, head and neck, liver or kidney cancer.

The V gene is TRBV14, the J gene TRBJ2-7; maybe TRBD1 (5 bases). This CDR3 spans 15 amino acids. Germline CDR1 reads SGHDN; CDR2 reads FVKESK. Trimming shortened V by 0 bases and J by 5 bases, and 14 bases separated the two germline ends. The CDR3 sequence: CASSQDWAGSDEQYF. CDR3 in DNA: TGTGCCAGCAGCCAAGATTGGGCAGGGTCAGACGAGCAGTACTTC. Together with reference TRBV14 and TRBJ2-7, the CDR3 gives the full variable domain: EAGVTQFPSHSVIEKGQTVTLRCDPISGHDNLYWYRRVMGKEIKFLLHFVKESKQDESGMPNNRFLAERTGGTYSTLKVQPAELEDSGVYFCASSQDWAGSDEQYFGPGTRLTVT.

The V gene is TRBV5-4, the J gene TRBJ1-4; D is unclear. The CDR3 runs 15 residues. V was cut by 3 bases and J by 0 bases, with 9 bases left in between. CDR1 and CDR2 (germline): SGHNT, YYREEE (reference sequence). This CDR3 is CASSWDRATNEKLFF. The CDR3 DNA follows: TGTGCCAGCAGCTGGGATAGGGCAACTAATGAAAAACTGTTTTTT.

V is TRBV7-9 and J is TRBJ1-6; 7 nucleotides match TRBD1. With 0 bases clipped from V and 10 bases from J, the junction kept 12 bases outside the gene matches. CDR3 length: 17 amino acids. Germline assignment: CDR1 SEHNR and CDR2 FQNEAQ (reference sequence). The chain's CDR3 is CASSLASGGGTDSPLHF. The CDR3 DNA follows: TGTGCCAGCAGCTTAGCTTCCGGGGGGGGGACAGACTCACCCCTCCACTTT.

The J gene is TRBJ1-1, the V gene TRBV7-2; the D is unclear. This CDR3 has 13 residues. V was clipped by 2 bases and J by 3 bases, with 7 bases between them. Germline V gene sequence: CDR1 SGHTA, CDR2 FQGNSA. Here the CDR3 reads CASSLPRDTEAFF. CDR3 nucleotide sequence: TGTGCCAGCAGCTTACCCCGGGACACTGAAGCTTTCTTT.

The V call is TRBV5-1, the J call TRBJ1-3, with D perhaps TRBD1 (5 bases). Per germline, CDR1 SGHRS and CDR2 YFSETQ. Trimming took 5 bases from V and 2 from J, leaving 11 bases between them. CDR3 length: 14 residues. In nucleotides, the CDR3 is TGCGCCAGCAGTTTCCAGGGACCTGGAAACACCATATATTTT. Protein sequence: CASSFQGPGNTIYF. Variable domain in full (rest from reference TRBV5-1 and TRBJ1-3): KAGVTQTPRYLIKTRGQQVTLSCSPISGHRSVSWYQQTPGQGLQFLFEYFSETQRNKGNFPGRFSGRQFSNSRSEMNVSTLELGDSALYLCASSFQGPGNTIYFGEGSWLTVV.

This clone is a singleton in its sample. The chain is built from TRBV27 and TRBJ1-4; possibly TRBD1 for D (6 bases). The germline gives CDR1 MNHEY, CDR2 SMNVEV (reference sequence). V was cut by 11 bases and J by 0 bases, with 34 bases left in between. The CDR3 has 21 amino acids. DNA for the CDR3: TGTGCCCCCAAAGCATCCAGGGGTTGGTTTGCCTTTCTTGCAACTAATGAAAAACTGTTTTTT. This sequence encodes CAPKASRGWFAFLATNEKLFF.

The chain links TRBV19 to TRBJ2-5, with D possibly matching TRBD2 (7 bases). Germline lookup yields CDR1 LNHDA and CDR2 SQIVND (reference sequence). The CDR3 runs 15 residues. Trimming left V 3 bases short and J 5 bases short, with 16 bases between. CDR3: CASSIQGGAGETQYF. As DNA, the CDR3 is TGTGCCAGTAGTATCCAAGGGGGGGCTGGCGAGACCCAGTACTTC.

The chain combines TRBV30 with TRBJ1-4; D not certain. This CDR3 contains 16 residues. Germline CDR1 GTSNPN, CDR2 SVGIG (reference sequence). V lost 0 bases to trimming and J lost 0 bases, with 11 bases between them. The CDR3 bases are TGTGCCTGGAGTGTATGGACTGTTGCAACTAATGAAAAACTGTTTTTT. Its protein is CAWSVWTVATNEKLFF.

The V call is TRBV19, the J call TRBJ2-5; the match to TRBD2 covers 8 bases. The CDR3 totals 15 residues. Germline loops: CDR1 LNHDA, CDR2 SQIVND (reference sequence). V trimming: 2 bases; J trimming: 5 bases; junction bases outside the gene matches: 7. The CDR3: CASSIRRGAEETQYF. CDR3 coding DNA: TGTGCCAGTAGTATAAGGCGGGGGGCTGAGGAGACCCAGTACTTC.

This chain uses TRBV2 with TRBJ2-5; 9 nucleotides line up with TRBD2. V lost 9 bases and J lost 9; bases outside the gene matches: 17. Germline lookup yields CDR1 SNHLY and CDR2 FYNNEI. The CDR3 is 15 amino acids. The DNA for the CDR3 is TGTGCCAGTGTATTGGCTAGCGGGGCCCCACGGGCCCAGTACTTC. Its translation: CASVLASGAPRAQYF.

The CDR3 DNA sequence: TGTGCCAGCAGTTCGGACAGGGGGCATGAGACCCAGTACTTC. It is translated as CASSSDRGHETQYF. The gene calls are TRBV6-1 and TRBJ2-5; 11 bases fit TRBD1. The CDR3 consists of 14 residues. Unmatched junction bases numbered 4, after V lost 5 bases and J lost 5 bases. The germline gives CDR1 MNHNS, CDR2 SASEGT.

The chain's CDR3 is CASSRTGLAGVEGQFF. In DNA, the CDR3 is TGTGCCAGCAGCAGAACCGGACTAGCGGGGGTCGAGGGGCAGTTCTTC. J is TRBJ2-1 and V is TRBV5-4; 13 positions match TRBD2. Germline V gives CDR1 SGHNT, CDR2 YYREEE (reference sequence). This CDR3 has 16 amino acids. The J segment lost 12 bases and the V segment lost 4 bases, leaving 13 bases of the junction unmatched.

This sequence joins TRBV7-2 and TRBJ2-1, with unresolved D. The germline CDR1 and CDR2 sequences are SGHTA and FQGNSA. The CDR3 has 15 residues. The V gene lost 1 base and the J gene lost 0 bases, with 7 bases spanning the gap. CDR3 amino acids: CASSLEVSSYNEQFF. CDR3 DNA: TGTGCCAGCAGCTTAGAGGTCAGCTCCTACAATGAGCAGTTCTTC. Supplemented by reference TRBV7-2 and TRBJ2-1, the full variable domain reads GAGVSQSPSNKVTEKGKDVELRCDPISGHTALYWYRQSLGQGLEFLIYFQGNSAPDKSGLPSDRFSAERTGGSVSTLTIQRTQQEDSAVYLCASSLEVSSYNEQFFGPGTRLTVL.

J is TRBJ1-1 and V is TRBV18; possibly TRBD1 for D (5 bases). The germline V gene has CDR1 KGHSH and CDR2 LQKENI. Trimming pared 6 bases from V and 4 bases from J, leaving 15 bases between. This CDR3 is built from 14 residues. CDR3 region: CASSGLGDGTEAFF. CDR3 bases: TGTGCCAGCTCGGGACTTGGGGATGGCACTGAAGCTTTCTTT.

Notes on this clone: The sample has other DNA sequences that encode this CDR3 too. The rearrangement uses TRBV25-1 and TRBJ1-4; the D is unclear. The germline CDR1 and CDR2 sequences are MGHDK and SYGVNS. CDR3 length equals 15 residues. V was shortened by 3 bases and J by 6 bases, with 14 bases between the two germline ends. CDR3 bases: TGTGCCAGCAGTGACCCCACTAACGGACATGAAAAACTGTTTTTT. Translated, it gives CASSDPTNGHEKLFF.

This clone was seen once. The chain is built from TRBV29-1 and TRBJ1-2; D not resolved. Per germline, CDR1 SQVTM and CDR2 ANQGSEA. Deletions cut 3 bases from V and 4 bases from J, with 12 bases between. CDR3 size: 13 residues. The DNA of the CDR3 is TGCAGCGTTGAGGAGGGCTTCCTCTATGGCTACACCTTC. This codes for CSVEEGFLYGYTF.

The V gene is TRBV4-3, the J gene TRBJ2-3, with D perhaps TRBD2 (6 bases). The V end lost 3 bases, the J end lost 6 bases, and 16 bases lay between the germline ends. CDR1 is LGHNA and CDR2 is YSLEER in the germline V gene. The CDR3 covers 15 residues. The CDR3 is CASSQGGLVADTQYF. Here the CDR3 DNA reads TGCGCCAGCAGCCAGGGGGGTCTAGTAGCCGATACGCAGTATTTT.

The chain carries TRBV19 and TRBJ2-2; D not resolved. CDR1 is LNHDA and CDR2 is SQIVND in the germline V gene (reference sequence). V lost 7 bases to trimming and J lost 4 bases, with 22 bases between them. The CDR3 is made up of 17 amino acids. In nucleotides, the CDR3 is TGTGCCAGTAACCAACAAGCCCGGACCCTCGGCACCGGGGAGCTGTTTTTT. Translation: CASNQQARTLGTGELFF.

The V gene is TRBV7-9, the J gene TRBJ2-1; 8 bases agree with TRBD1. V dropped 0 bases and J dropped 9; count of bases not matched to a gene: 10. The germline gives CDR1 SEHNR, CDR2 FQNEAQ (reference sequence). CDR3 length equals 16 residues. CDR3 DNA sequence: TGTGCCAGCAGCTTAGCGGCAGGGGGCGCCTTGGGTGAGCAGTTCTTC. Translation: CASSLAAGGALGEQFF.

V gene TRBV4-3 combines with J gene TRBJ2-1; unclear D gene. Between the trimmed V and J ends, which lost 0 bases and 6 bases, there was a span of 12 bases. Germline loops: CDR1 LGHNA, CDR2 YSLEER. The CDR3 totals 15 residues. CDR3 in amino acids: CASSQDLGYSNEQFF. CDR3 nucleotides: TGCGCCAGCAGCCAAGATCTCGGTTATAGCAATGAGCAGTTCTTC.

The chain is built from TRBV5-4 and TRBJ1-2; no reliable D call. Per germline, CDR1 SGHNT and CDR2 YYREEE (reference sequence). The V gene lost 0 bases and the J gene lost 10 bases, with 10 bases spanning the gap. This CDR3 is built from 12 residues. Here the CDR3 DNA reads TGTGCCAGCAGCTTGGGACTGGATGACTACACCTTC. It encodes CASSLGLDDYTF.

This clone rates as medium-sized (0.01 to 0.1%). The rearrangement links TRBV28 to TRBJ1-5, with 9 bases fitting TRBD1. J lost 0 bases, V lost 5 bases, and 2 bases had no gene match. Germline CDR1 and CDR2: MDHEN and SYDVKM. The CDR3 spans 15 residues. In DNA form, the CDR3 reads TGTGCCAGCAGTCAACAGGGGGCTAGCAATCAGCCCCAGCATTTT. It is translated as CASSQQGASNQPQHF. The full variable domain, in which reference TRBV28 and TRBJ1-5 provide the parts outside the CDR3, is DVKVTQSSRYLVKRTGEKVFLECVQDMDHENMFWYRQDPGLGLRLIYFSYDVKMKEKGDIPEGYSVSREKKERFSLILESASTNQTSMYLCASSQQGASNQPQHFGDGTRLSIL.

V is TRBV28 and J is TRBJ2-1; 10 nucleotides align to TRBD2. V shed 4 bases and J 6 bases; nucleotides not matched to a gene: 3. The CDR3 is 14 residues long. Germline values: CDR1 MDHEN, CDR2 SYDVKM. In DNA form, the CDR3 reads TGTGCCAGCAGTTCTAGCGGGGGTAGCAATGAGCAGTTCTTC. This gives the protein CASSSSGGSNEQFF. Variable domain in full (rest from reference TRBV28 and TRBJ2-1): DVKVTQSSRYLVKRTGEKVFLECVQDMDHENMFWYRQDPGLGLRLIYFSYDVKMKEKGDIPEGYSVSREKKERFSLILESASTNQTSMYLCASSSSGGSNEQFFGPGTRLTVL.

V and J are TRBV6-6 and TRBJ2-5; TRBD1 aligns across 9 bases. The DNA end is more similar to TRBJ2-7, so the J call may be wrong. In germline, CDR1 is MNHNY, CDR2 SVGAGI (reference sequence). CDR3 length: 15 amino acids. Here the CDR3 reads CASRNQRTGVGEQYF. CDR3 sequence (DNA): TGTGCCAGCAGAAACCAAAGGACAGGGGTTGGCGAGCAGTACTTC.